This TCR beta chain was recorded in a study of T cells of healthy individuals. A single record per CDR3 protein comes from TCRdb applying MiXCR to the 5' RACE reads. The data contain tens of thousands of distinct CDR3 sequences, approximately 15% of them singletons. Trimming removed 4 bases at V and 7 bases at J, with 10 bases between. This CDR3 spans 12 amino acids. Germline CDR1 reads SNHLY; CDR2 reads FYNNEI. The chain carries TRBV2 and TRBJ1-1; tentatively, D is TRBD1 (5 bases). This clonotype was obtained from a human donor in good health. CDR3 residues: CASSVGAREAFF. DNA for the CDR3: TGTGCCAGCAGTGTCGGGGCCCGTGAAGCTTTCTTT.